This passage covers 13 T cell receptor beta chains from one sample sequenced in a study of T cells in Graves' hyperthyroidism and ophthalmopathy. RNA transcripts provided the source from which TCR beta CDR3 regions were amplified. When the TCR CDR3 underwent first-round RT-PCR, the HTBI primer set was used. TCRdb passed the multiplex PCR reads through MiXCR, listing each CDR3 protein once. The table has 200,000 to 300,000 distinct CDR3 sequences, roughly a quarter seen once. What was sequenced was blood. These receptors were obtained from a woman between 40 and 55 years old with Graves' ophthalmopathy.

At least ten counts were recorded for this clonotype. This chain uses TRBV12-3 or TRBV12-4 with TRBJ1-5; the D gene is possibly TRBD1 (6 bases). The CDR3 has 16 residues. Trimming removed 2 bases at V and 4 bases at J, with 15 bases between. In DNA, the CDR3 is TGTGCCAGCAGTTTATCGCAGGGGCTAGGGAATCAGCCCCAGCATTTT. Protein sequence: CASSLSQGLGNQPQHF.

The chain combines TRBV20-1 with TRBJ2-7; TRBD1 might be the D (6 bases). The CDR3 consists of 11 residues. Trimming removed 3 bases at V and 5 bases at J, with 8 bases between. Germline V lookup: CDR1 DFQATT, CDR2 SNEGSKA (reference sequence). CDR3 residues: CSASRGNEQYF. The CDR3 coding sequence is TGCAGTGCTAGCAGGGGCAACGAGCAGTACTTC.

This clonotype was seen repeatedly, ten times or more. The chain joins TRBV12-3 or TRBV12-4 to TRBJ2-5; 9 bases agree with TRBD1. Trimming took 7 bases from V and 5 from J; bases not matched to a gene: 14. The CDR3 is 16 residues long. For the CDR3, the DNA is TGTGCCAGCACCCTGGGGGACAGGGTATCGGGGGAGACCCAGTACTTC. Its translation: CASTLGDRVSGETQYF.

This clonotype showed up many times. The CDR3 reads CASSLDLAGNTGELFF. The DNA of the CDR3 is TGTGCCAGCAGTTTAGATTTAGCGGGAAATACCGGGGAGCTGTTTTTT. The J gene is TRBJ2-2, the V gene TRBV28; 8 nucleotides match TRBD2. This CDR3 is 16 amino acids long. J was trimmed by 5 bases and V by 2 bases; bases with no gene match: 7. Germline V CDR1 and CDR2: MDHEN, SYDVKM.

This clonotype was seen ten or more times. CDR3: CASSLLLAGGTETQYF. CDR3 DNA: TGTGCCAGCAGCTTATTACTAGCGGGAGGTACGGAGACCCAGTACTTC. The V call is TRBV7-9, the J call TRBJ2-5; 12 nucleotides align to TRBD2. After removal of 2 bases from V and 5 bases from J, the junction contained 6 bases not matched to a gene. Germline assignment: CDR1 SEHNR and CDR2 FQNEAQ (reference sequence). The CDR3 is made up of 16 amino acids. The entire variable domain, with the rest obtained from reference TRBV7-9 and TRBJ2-5, is as follows: DTGVSQNPRHKITKRGQNVTFRCDPISEHNRLYWYRQTLGQGPEFLTYFQNEAQLEKSRLLSDRFSAERPKGSFSTLEIQRTEQGDSAMYLCASSLLLAGGTETQYFGPGTRLLVL.

The V gene is TRBV28, the J gene TRBJ1-5; 7 positions agree with TRBD1. The CDR3 length is 15 residues. The V gene end was trimmed by 7 bases and the J gene end by 7 bases; junction bases not matched to a gene: 13. CDR1 and CDR2 (germline): MDHEN, SYDVKM. CDR3 DNA sequence: TGTGCCAGCACCTCGGTCGACAGGGAAAGCCAGCCCCAGCATTTT. It yields the protein CASTSVDRESQPQHF.

In its sample, this clonotype was seen many times. This chain connects TRBV7-9 to TRBJ2-5, with D possibly matching TRBD2 (5 bases). The CDR3 is 13 residues long. Germline V gene sequence: CDR1 SEHNR, CDR2 FQNEAQ (reference sequence). Trimming left V 5 bases short and J 7 bases short, with 14 bases between. The CDR3 nucleotides read TGTGCCAGCAGCGTCGGGAATACCGGGACCCAGTACTTC. Its protein product is CASSVGNTGTQYF.

This clonotype has at least ten counts. The chain employs TRBV29-1 and TRBJ2-7, with a weak D call TRBD1 (6 bases). V gave up 4 bases and J gave up 4 bases, with 11 bases separating them. The CDR3 is made up of 12 amino acids. Germline V gene lookup returns CDR1 SQVTM and CDR2 ANQGSEA. CDR3 nucleotide sequence: TGCAGCGTTGTAGGGACAACGTACGAGCAGTACTTC. Its translation: CSVVGTTYEQYF.

This clonotype was observed many times. V and J are TRBV5-1 and TRBJ2-5; D uncertain. Germline CDR1 is SGHRS and CDR2 is YFSETQ. This CDR3 spans 13 amino acids. V was cut by 4 bases and J by 2 bases, with 9 bases left in between. CDR3 residues: CASSGEHQETQYF. CDR3 in DNA: TGCGCCAGCAGCGGGGAACATCAAGAGACCCAGTACTTC.

This clonotype was recorded many times. The V call is TRBV20-1, the J call TRBJ2-5; 10 nucleotides agree with TRBD2. After removal of 3 bases from V and 5 bases from J, the junction contained 3 bases not matched to a gene. The CDR3 runs 13 residues. Germline V gives CDR1 DFQATT, CDR2 SNEGSKA (reference sequence). The CDR3 DNA sequence: TGCAGTGCTAGCCTAGCGGGAGTTGAGACCCAGTACTTC. This translates into CSASLAGVETQYF.

This clonotype was seen at least ten times. The genes are TRBV28 and TRBJ1-5, with D tentatively TRBD1 (6 bases). Germline assignment: CDR1 MDHEN and CDR2 SYDVKM. The CDR3 totals 15 residues. V was clipped by 2 bases and J by 6 bases, with 14 bases between them. The CDR3 region has the DNA TGTGCCAGCAGTTTAACCAGGGGTGTCGCTCAGCCCCAGCATTTT. This codes for CASSLTRGVAQPQHF.

This clonotype was seen ten or more times. The chain carries TRBV20-1 and TRBJ2-2; a weak D match, TRBD2 (6 bases). Germline V CDR1 and CDR2: DFQATT, SNEGSKA (reference sequence). Trimming cost V 0 bases and J 0 bases, with 11 bases left between them. The CDR3 contains 16 residues. CDR3 nucleotide sequence: TGCAGTGCTAGAGATGCGCGGGAACCGAACACCGGGGAGCTGTTTTTT. Protein: CSARDAREPNTGELFF.

This chain connects TRBV27 to TRBJ1-2; D might be TRBD1 (5 bases). Deletions cut 5 bases from V and 0 bases from J, with 13 bases between. This CDR3 is built from 15 residues. Germline lookup yields CDR1 MNHEY and CDR2 SMNVEV (reference sequence). CDR3 DNA: TGTGCCAGCAGTCCCGACAGAAGAACTAACTATGGCTACACCTTC. It is translated as CASSPDRRTNYGYTF.